This passage covers 8 T cell receptor beta chains from one sample sequenced in a study of low-dose radiotherapy and immunotherapy resistance in tumors. Using a constant-region primer together with a V-primer adapter, TCRs were subjected to around 22 PCR cycles of amplification. TCRdb fed the reads into MiXCR, producing one record per CDR3 protein. This sample yields tens of thousands of distinct CDR3 sequences, of which over 9.5% are seen a single time; about 6% belongs to the top ten. Time point specified: before trial treatment. The sequenced sample was PBMCs, obtained before treatment. These TCRs come from a female donor with ovarian cancer.

This clonotype was seen many times. This chain uses TRBV20-1 with TRBJ2-7; D is possibly TRBD1 or TRBD2 (5 bases each). Germline V gene lookup returns CDR1 DFQATT and CDR2 SNEGSKA (reference sequence). The CDR3 contains 13 residues. The germline V and J ends were trimmed by 3 bases and 0 bases, with 9 bases remaining between them. Here the CDR3 DNA reads TGCAGTGCTAGTGCAGGGAGCTCCTACGAGCAGTACTTC. It codes for CSASAGSSYEQYF.

To note about this clonotype: A far larger clone is a single base away, which makes a read error likely. The V call is TRBV29-1, the J call TRBJ2-7; 11 bases align to TRBD2. There are 17 residues in the CDR3. The V gene's germline CDR1 is SQVTM and CDR2 ANQGSEA. The J segment lost 7 bases and the V segment lost 7 bases, leaving 21 bases of the junction unmatched. The chain's CDR3 is CSANRPGTSGSMGEQYF. As DNA, the CDR3 is TGCAGCGCCAATCGACCCGGGACTAGCGGTTCCATGGGTGAGCAGTACTTC.

In this sample, this clonotype turned up many times. V is TRBV4-3 and J is TRBJ2-1, with D possibly called TRBD1 or TRBD2 (6 bases each). This CDR3 is built from 16 residues. V was clipped by 4 bases and J by 1 base, with 14 bases between them. Germline V gene lookup returns CDR1 LGHNA and CDR2 YSLEER. CDR3 in amino acids: CASSRIRGGSYNEQFF. The DNA for the CDR3 is TGCGCCAGCAGCCGCATCAGGGGAGGTTCCTACAATGAGCAGTTCTTC.

This clonotype was observed many times. This sequence joins TRBV3-1 and TRBJ1-6, with D perhaps matching TRBD1 (5 bases). CDR1 is LGHDT, CDR2 YNNKEL, per germline (reference sequence). V was pared by 1 base and J by 7 bases, with 11 bases between. CDR3 size: 15 residues. CDR3 residues: CASSQGLGGNSPLHF. The CDR3 nucleotides are TGTGCCAGCAGCCAAGGACTCGGGGGGAATTCACCCCTCCACTTT.

This clonotype has ten or more counts. This chain uses TRBV5-1 with TRBJ2-2, with D perhaps TRBD2 (5 bases). Trimming shortened V by 4 bases and J by 1 base, and 17 bases separated the two germline ends. CDR3 length: 17 residues. Germline V gives CDR1 SGHRS, CDR2 YFSETQ. CDR3 loop: CASSPSSGSRNTGELFF. The CDR3 coding sequence is TGCGCCAGCAGCCCGTCCTCGGGGAGTCGGAACACCGGGGAGCTGTTTTTT.

There are many counts of this clonotype. The chain is built from TRBV28 and TRBJ2-7, with TRBD1 matching 7 bases. This CDR3 spans 14 amino acids. J lost 8 bases, V lost 6 bases, and 13 bases had no gene match. Germline CDR1 MDHEN, CDR2 SYDVKM. CDR3 in amino acids: CASSYDRDLRKQYF. The CDR3 DNA reads TGTGCCAGCAGCTATGACAGGGACCTACGAAAGCAGTACTTC.

This clonotype has at least ten counts. The chain joins TRBV7-6 to TRBJ2-1, with D perhaps TRBD1 (6 bases). This CDR3 comprises 16 residues. The ends were cut back, 3 bases at V and 5 bases at J, with 17 bases in the middle. Germline CDR1 reads SGHVS; CDR2 reads FNYEAQ. The CDR3 DNA reads as TGTGCCAGCAGCTTGTTTGTAACAGGGTCACACAATGAGCAGTTCTTC. This codes for CASSLFVTGSHNEQFF.

This clonotype was observed many times. The genes are TRBV25-1 and TRBJ1-5; 7 bases are a match to TRBD1. Germline V gene sequence: CDR1 MGHDK, CDR2 SYGVNS. The V segment lost 9 bases and the J segment 2 bases; nucleotides outside the gene matches: 4. This CDR3 spans 13 amino acids. CDR3 sequence reads: CASRGQGNQPQHF. Here the CDR3 DNA reads TGTGCCAGTCGAGGACAGGGCAATCAGCCCCAGCATTTT.